This record looks at one T cell receptor (beta chain) sequence and its context. The antigen is not known. This sample is part of a study of CD8+CD57+ T cells in acquired aplastic anemia. Study-level background: Mean DNA quantity obtained from sorted CD4+ and CD8+ cells was 3 to 3.5 ug.

Overall study findings and caveats: Patients and controls had CD8+ Simpson's diversity values that were not significantly distinct.

Genomic DNA, the template, was used for profiling of the TCR beta VDJ and CDR3. A single record per CDR3 protein comes from TCRdb applying MiXCR to the reads. The sample holds about 170,000 distinct CDR3 sequences, around 40% seen once. Germline CDR1 is SGHTA and CDR2 is FQGTGA. V was trimmed by 5 bases and J by 5 bases, leaving 9 bases between them. CDR3 size: 13 residues. The sequence was obtained from a human donor in good health. The specimen sequenced was sorted CD4+, CD8+, or CD8+CD57+ T cells (not recorded which) from PBMCs. The chain is built from TRBV7-3 and TRBJ2-2; unclear D gene. CDR3 sequence reads: CASSPDWTGELFF. CDR3 nucleotide sequence: TGTGCCAGCAGCCCCGATTGGACCGGGGAGCTGTTTTTT.